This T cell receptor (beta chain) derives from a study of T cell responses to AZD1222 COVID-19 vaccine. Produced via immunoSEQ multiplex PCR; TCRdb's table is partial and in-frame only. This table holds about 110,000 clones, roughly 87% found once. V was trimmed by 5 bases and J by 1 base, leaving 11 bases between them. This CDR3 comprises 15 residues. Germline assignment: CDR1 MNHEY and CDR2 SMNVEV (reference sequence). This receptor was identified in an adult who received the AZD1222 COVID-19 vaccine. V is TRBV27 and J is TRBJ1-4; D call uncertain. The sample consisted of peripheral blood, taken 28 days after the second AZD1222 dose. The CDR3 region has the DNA TGTGCCAGCAGTCCCCTAGGAGAAACTAATGAAAAACTGTTTTTT. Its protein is CASSPLGETNEKLFF.